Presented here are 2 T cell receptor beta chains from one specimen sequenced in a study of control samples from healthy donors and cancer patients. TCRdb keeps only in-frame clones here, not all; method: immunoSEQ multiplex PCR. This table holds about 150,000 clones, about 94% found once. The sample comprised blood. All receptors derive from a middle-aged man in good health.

The CDR3 bases are TGCGCCAGCAGCTTAGGGGGTTACAATGAGCAGTTCTTC. Protein sequence: CASSLGGYNEQFF. J is TRBJ2-1 and V is TRBV5-1, with a tentative D call TRBD1 (6 bases). Germline CDR1 SGHRS, CDR2 YFSETQ. The CDR3 runs to 13 residues. V lost 2 bases to trimming and J lost 4 bases, with 7 bases between them.

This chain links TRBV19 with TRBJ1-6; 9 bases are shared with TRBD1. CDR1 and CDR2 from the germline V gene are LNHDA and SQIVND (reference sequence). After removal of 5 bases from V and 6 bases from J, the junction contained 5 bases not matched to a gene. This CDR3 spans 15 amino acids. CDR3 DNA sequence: TGTGCCAGTAGTCCACAGGGGGCCGGTAATTCACCCCTCCACTTT. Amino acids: CASSPQGAGNSPLHF.